The entry that follows covers one T cell receptor (beta chain) sequence. What it recognizes is unknown. The data were taken from a study of cytomegalovirus exposure and HLA in healthy donors. General observations from the study: Reportedly, cytomegalovirus status was diagnosed with high sensitivity and specificity. Usually a TCR sequence was rare, but some public TCRs were found in many donors.

Measured with immunoSEQ multiplex PCR; TCRdb has only the in-frame clones, and not every one. The table includes 90,000 to 150,000 clones, 70% to 90% detected once. Trimming at V came to 6 bases and at J to 5 bases, leaving 17 bases not matched to a gene. This CDR3 has 18 amino acids. The V gene's germline CDR1 is MDHEN and CDR2 SYDVKM. The V and J genes are TRBV28 and TRBJ2-2; 8 bases are shared with TRBD2. The TCR originated in a woman aged 18-29 years in good health and CMV-seropositive. The sequenced material came from PBMCs. CDR3 sequence (DNA): TGTGCCAGCAGCCCGGACCGACTAGCGTATAACCGGACCGGGGAGCTGTTTTTT. Protein sequence: CASSPDRLAYNRTGELFF. The full variable domain, with the rest looked up from reference TRBV28 and TRBJ2-2, is DVKVTQSSRYLVKRTGEKVFLECVQDMDHENMFWYRQDPGLGLRLIYFSYDVKMKEKGDIPEGYSVSREKKERFSLILESASTNQTSMYLCASSPDRLAYNRTGELFFGEGSRLTVL.